This section outlines one TCR beta chain sequence together with its context. Its antigen is undetermined. The data were taken from a study of vaccination and CD4 T cells after COVID-19. Study context: Four females and six males made up the convalescents, two of whom were Hispanic. Stimulation of the cells used overlapping spike peptide pools from SARS-CoV-2 and from the common cold coronaviruses HCoV-NL63, HCoV-OC43 and HCoV-229E. For control cultures, the treatment was a CEFX pool, an HIV-1 Nef pool, or no peptide. Overall study findings and caveats: Only relatively few convalescent patients were studied, and early post-infection timepoints were not analyzed.

Documented treatment: approximately 10-day PBMC culture with coronavirus spike peptide pools or control peptides (ViraFEST assay). CD4+ T cells of the unexposed donor were collected before the COVID-19 pandemic (2011-2018). Oncomine TCR Beta short-read sequencing was applied to DNA from cultured CD4+ T cells. TCRdb re-called the PCR reads with MiXCR, one entry per CDR3 protein. The table records more than 7,500 distinct CDR3 sequences, roughly 50% of them present only once. The CDR3 covers 16 residues. V lost 1 base to trimming and J lost 0 bases, with 10 bases between them. Germline V gene lookup returns CDR1 SEHNR and CDR2 FQNEAQ (reference sequence).

Source material: CD4+ T cells from blood, cultured in vitro. The TCR originated in a human donor in good health. The V and J genes are TRBV7-9 and TRBJ1-3; D not certain. The CDR3 sequence: CASSLVGSYSGNTIYF. In DNA form, the CDR3 reads TGTGCCAGCAGCTTAGTGGGCTCCTACTCTGGAAACACCATATATTTT.